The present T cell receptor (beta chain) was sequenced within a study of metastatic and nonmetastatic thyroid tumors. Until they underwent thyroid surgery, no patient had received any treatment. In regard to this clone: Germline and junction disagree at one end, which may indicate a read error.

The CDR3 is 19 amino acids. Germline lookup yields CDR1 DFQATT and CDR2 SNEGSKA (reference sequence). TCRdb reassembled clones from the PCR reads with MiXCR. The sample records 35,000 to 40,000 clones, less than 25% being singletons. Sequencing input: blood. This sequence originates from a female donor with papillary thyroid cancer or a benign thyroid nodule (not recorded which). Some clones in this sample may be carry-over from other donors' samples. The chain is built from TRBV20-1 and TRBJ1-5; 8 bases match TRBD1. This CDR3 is CGATVGLGQVSYSNQPQHF. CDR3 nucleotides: TGCGGTGCTACGGTCGGGCTGGGACAGGTGTCTTATAGCAATCAGCCCCAGCATTTT.